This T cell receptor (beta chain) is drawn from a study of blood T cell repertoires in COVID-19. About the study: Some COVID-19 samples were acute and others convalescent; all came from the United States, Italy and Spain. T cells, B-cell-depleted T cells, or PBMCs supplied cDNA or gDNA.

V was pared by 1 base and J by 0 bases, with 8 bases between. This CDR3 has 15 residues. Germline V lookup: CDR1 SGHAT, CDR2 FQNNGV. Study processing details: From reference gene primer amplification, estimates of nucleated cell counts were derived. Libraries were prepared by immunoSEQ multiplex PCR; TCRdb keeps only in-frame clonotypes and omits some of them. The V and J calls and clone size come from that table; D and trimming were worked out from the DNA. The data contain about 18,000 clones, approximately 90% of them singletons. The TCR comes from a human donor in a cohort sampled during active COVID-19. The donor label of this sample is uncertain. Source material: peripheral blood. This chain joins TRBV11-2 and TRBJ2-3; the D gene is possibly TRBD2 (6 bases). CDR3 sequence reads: CASSLGGASTDTQYF. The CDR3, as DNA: TGTGCCAGCAGCTTAGGCGGGGCTAGCACAGATACGCAGTATTTT.